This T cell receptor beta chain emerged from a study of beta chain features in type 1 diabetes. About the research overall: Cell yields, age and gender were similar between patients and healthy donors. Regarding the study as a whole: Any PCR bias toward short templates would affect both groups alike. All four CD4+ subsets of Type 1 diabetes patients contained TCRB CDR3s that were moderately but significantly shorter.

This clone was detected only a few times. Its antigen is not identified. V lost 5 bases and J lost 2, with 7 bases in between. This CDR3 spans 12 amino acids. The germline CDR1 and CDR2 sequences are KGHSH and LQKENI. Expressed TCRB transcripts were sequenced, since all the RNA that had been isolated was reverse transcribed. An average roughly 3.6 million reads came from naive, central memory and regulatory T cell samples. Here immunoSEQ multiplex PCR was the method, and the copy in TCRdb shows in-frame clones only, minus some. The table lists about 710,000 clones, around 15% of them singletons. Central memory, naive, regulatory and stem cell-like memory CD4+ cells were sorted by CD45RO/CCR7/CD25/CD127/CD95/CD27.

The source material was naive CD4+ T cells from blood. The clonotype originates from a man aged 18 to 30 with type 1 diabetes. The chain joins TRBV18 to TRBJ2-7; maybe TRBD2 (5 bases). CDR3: CASSGSTYEQYF. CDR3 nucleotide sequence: TGTGCCAGCTCAGGGAGTACCTACGAGCAGTACTTC.